The rows below give T cell receptor beta chains drawn from one sample of a study of brain T cells in children with intractable seizures. TCRdb's copy holds only in-frame clones and misses some; the assay was immunoSEQ multiplex PCR. Counted here are about 340,000 clones, over 85% occurring once; the ten biggest clones make up 4.5% to 7%. The sample consisted of peripheral blood, taken 4 to 6 months after surgery. The source of these receptors is a boy less than two years old with tuberous sclerosis and intractable seizures. Both conserved end residues are part of each CDR3. The D gene is left open where the match is weak. The size entry is marked missing in some rows and otherwise reads once, few, many or a size class.

j_gene	d_gene	v_gene	abundance	CDR3nt	CDR3aa
TRBJ1-1	TRBD1	TRBV6-5	NA	TGTGCCAGCAGCCGAGGGGGCTCAATGAACACTGAAGCTTTCTTT	CASSRGGSMNTEAFF
TRBJ1-1	NA	TRBV5-4	NA	TGTGCCAGCAGACCGTGGTGGGGGAACACTGAAGCTTTCTTT	CASRPWWGNTEAFF
TRBJ1-1	NA	TRBV9	NA	TGTGCCAGCAGCCCCCCCGGGACTGGAAACACTGAAGCTTTCTTT	CASSPPGTGNTEAFF
TRBJ1-6	NA	TRBV7-2	NA	TGTGCCAGCAGCTTAGTGACAGCTAATTCACCCCTCCACTTT	CASSLVTANSPLHF
TRBJ1-1	NA	TRBV29-1	once	TGCAGCGTTATGGGACCCTTGAACACTGAAGCTTTCTTT	CSVMGPLNTEAFF
TRBJ2-3	TRBD1	TRBV2	NA	TGTGCCGGAGACAGGGCTACAGATACGCAGTATTTT	CAGDRATDTQYF
TRBJ2-3	NA	TRBV7-9	NA	TGTGCCAGCACCCTTATGACTAGACAAGATACGCAGTATTTT	CASTLMTRQDTQYF
TRBJ1-1	NA	TRBV10-1	NA	TGCGCCAGCAGTGAAGGTCGAATGAGTGGGGCTGAAGCTTTCTTT	CASSEGRMSGAEAFF
TRBJ2-2	NA	TRBV18	NA	TGTGCCAGCTCACCAGTGTTGAACACCGGGGAGCTGTTTTTT	CASSPVLNTGELFF
TRBJ1-3	NA	TRBV4-1	NA	TGCGCCAGCAGCCAAGTAGAAGGAAACACCATATATTTT	CASSQVEGNTIYF
TRBJ1-1	NA	TRBV5-1	NA	TGCGCCAGCAGCTTCCAAGACGGAACCCTCACTGAAGCTTTCTTT	CASSFQDGTLTEAFF
TRBJ2-7	TRBD2	TRBV2	NA	TGTGCCAGCAAGACTAGCGGCAGCTACGAGCAGTACTTC	CASKTSGSYEQYF
TRBJ2-1	TRBD1	TRBV24-1	NA	TGTGCCACCAGTGGGAGCTCGACAGGGTGGAATGAGCAGTTCTTC	CATSGSSTGWNEQFF
TRBJ2-5	NA	TRBV7-2	NA	TGTGCCAGCAGCTTCGAGGGGCTGAAGACCCAGTACTTC	CASSFEGLKTQYF